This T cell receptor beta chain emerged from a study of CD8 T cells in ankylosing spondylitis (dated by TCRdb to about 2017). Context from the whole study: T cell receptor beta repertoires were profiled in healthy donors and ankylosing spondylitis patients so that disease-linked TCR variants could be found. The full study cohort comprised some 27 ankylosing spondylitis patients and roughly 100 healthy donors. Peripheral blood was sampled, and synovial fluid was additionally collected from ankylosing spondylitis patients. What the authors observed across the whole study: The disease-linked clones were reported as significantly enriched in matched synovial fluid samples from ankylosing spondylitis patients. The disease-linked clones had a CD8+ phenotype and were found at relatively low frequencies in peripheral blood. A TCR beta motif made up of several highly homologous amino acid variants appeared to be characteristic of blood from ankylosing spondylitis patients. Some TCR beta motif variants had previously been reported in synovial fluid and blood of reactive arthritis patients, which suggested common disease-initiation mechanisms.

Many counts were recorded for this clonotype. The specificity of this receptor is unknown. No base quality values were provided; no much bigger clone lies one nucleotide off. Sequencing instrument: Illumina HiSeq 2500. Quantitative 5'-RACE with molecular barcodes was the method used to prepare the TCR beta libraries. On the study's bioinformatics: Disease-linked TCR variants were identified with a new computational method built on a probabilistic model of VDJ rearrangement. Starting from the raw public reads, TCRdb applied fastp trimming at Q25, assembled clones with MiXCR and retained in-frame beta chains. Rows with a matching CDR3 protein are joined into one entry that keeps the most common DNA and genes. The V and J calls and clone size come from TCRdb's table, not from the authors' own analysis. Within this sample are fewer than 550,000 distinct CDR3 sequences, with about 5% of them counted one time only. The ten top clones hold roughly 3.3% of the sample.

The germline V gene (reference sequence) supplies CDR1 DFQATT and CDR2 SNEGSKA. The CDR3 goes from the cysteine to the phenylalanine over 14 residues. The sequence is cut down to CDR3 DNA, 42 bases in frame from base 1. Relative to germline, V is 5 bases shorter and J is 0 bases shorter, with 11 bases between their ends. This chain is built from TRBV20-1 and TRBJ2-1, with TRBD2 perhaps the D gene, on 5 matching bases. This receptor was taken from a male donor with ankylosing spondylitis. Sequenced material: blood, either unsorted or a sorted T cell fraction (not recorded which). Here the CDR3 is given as CSALSGYSYNEQFF. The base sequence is TGCAGTGCTCTGAGCGGATACTCCTACAATGAGCAGTTCTTC.